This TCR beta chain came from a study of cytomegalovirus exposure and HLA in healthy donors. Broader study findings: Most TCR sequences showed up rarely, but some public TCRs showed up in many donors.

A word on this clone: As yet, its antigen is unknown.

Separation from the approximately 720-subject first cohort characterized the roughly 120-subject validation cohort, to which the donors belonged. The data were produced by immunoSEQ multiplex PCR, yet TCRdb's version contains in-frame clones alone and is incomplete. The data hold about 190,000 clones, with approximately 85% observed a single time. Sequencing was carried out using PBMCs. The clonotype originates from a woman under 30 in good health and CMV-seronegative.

As DNA, the CDR3 is TGCGCCAGCCGACCTAGCGGAGGACTCTACGAGCAGTACTTC. Translating gives CASRPSGGLYEQYF. The chain links TRBV4-1 to TRBJ2-7, with 7 bases aligning to TRBD2. Germline CDR1 and CDR2: MGHRA and YSYEKL. Trimming cost V 8 bases and J 3 bases; bases outside gene matches: 10. The CDR3 length is 14 residues.